This T cell receptor beta chain was observed in a study of neurological immune-mediated disorders. General study results and limits: No sharing of CDR3 amino acid sequences was observed among expanded clones across subjects, suggesting private repertoires in all groups.

Germline V lookup: CDR1 MNHEY, CDR2 SVGAGI. V lost 6 bases, J lost 1 base, and 17 bases lay in between. The CDR3 has 16 residues. This clonotype was observed many times. Its antigen is unidentified. Time point here: longitudinal time-point 3. The group of healthy controls was made up of people who were blood bank volunteers in Maryland, USA. 2 million PBMCs stored at -80 C were the source of the unsorted libraries. The team produced cDNA through 5'RACE using 10-nucleotide random UMIs. TCRdb re-called the 5' RACE reads with MiXCR, one entry per CDR3 protein. Of some 55,000 distinct CDR3 sequences in the sample, roughly 8.8% were seen once.

Sequencing was done on a sample of PBMCs. The sequence derives from a middle-aged woman in good health. The chain carries TRBV6-5 and TRBJ2-3; weak D call: TRBD2 (6 bases). The CDR3: CASSPPPGVGTDTQYF. In DNA form, the CDR3 reads TGTGCCAGCAGCCCCCCTCCGGGAGTCGGCACAGATACGCAGTATTTT.